This TCR beta chain was obtained from a study of T-cell memory formation after mild COVID-19. A single record per CDR3 protein comes from TCRdb applying MiXCR to the 5' RACE reads. In the table there are a few hundred thousand distinct CDR3 sequences, roughly 22% of which are singletons. The V and J ends lost 7 bases and 10 bases, in that order; junction bases with no gene match: 12. The germline V gene has CDR1 MNHEY and CDR2 SVGAGI. The CDR3 has 14 residues. This clonotype was observed a handful of times. The sequence came from an adult woman who had mild COVID-19 (a few samples of this study predate the infection). Cell type and time point are not known. The material sequenced was PBMCs or a T cell subset sorted from them (not recorded which). The chain uses TRBV6-5 and TRBJ2-1; 8 nucleotides line up with TRBD1. CDR3 sequence: CASTRGQGSLEQFF. The CDR3 DNA reads TGTGCCAGCACCCGAGGACAGGGTTCCCTAGAGCAGTTCTTC.